These 12 T cell receptor beta chains came from one sample sequenced in a study of cytomegalovirus exposure and HLA in healthy donors. The PCR ran on 60 Vbeta and 13 Jbeta primers. Only in-frame clones appear in the TCRdb table, and some are missing; sequencing was by immunoSEQ multiplex PCR. The sample contains about 180,000 clones, 70% to 80% of which appear only once. Sequencing input: PBMCs. Receptors originate from a male donor in good health and CMV-seronegative.

In this sample, this clone turned up a few times. The CDR3 coding sequence is TGTGCCAGCAGTTGGACAGGGGGCTATCAGCCCCAGCATTTT. It is translated as CASSWTGGYQPQHF. The chain has TRBV28 and TRBJ1-5, with 11 nucleotides matching TRBD1. Looked up from germline, CDR1 is MDHEN and CDR2 is SYDVKM. V was pared by 4 bases and J by 5 bases, with 1 base of the junction left unmatched. The CDR3 extends over 14 amino acids.

The V gene is TRBV7-3, the J gene TRBJ2-3; D uncertain. Per germline, CDR1 SGHTA and CDR2 FQGTGA. Trimming took off 3 bases at V and 1 base at J, with 8 bases between the two ends. CDR3 length: 14 amino acids. CDR3 loop: CASSLAQGTDTQYF. The CDR3 DNA follows: TGTGCCAGCAGCTTGGCTCAGGGCACAGATACGCAGTATTTT. Together with reference TRBV7-3 and TRBJ2-3, the CDR3 gives the full variable domain: GAGVSQTPSNKVTEKGKYVELRCDPISGHTALYWYRQSLGQGPEFLIYFQGTGAADDSGLPNDRFFAVRPEGSVSTLKIQRTERGDSAVYLCASSLAQGTDTQYFGPGTRLTVL.

This clone was counted between two and nine times. The genes are TRBV30 and TRBJ2-1; 9 positions agree with TRBD1. V shed 2 bases, J shed 10 bases, and the junction held 9 bases outside the gene matches. CDR1 and CDR2 from the germline V gene are GTSNPN and SVGIG (reference sequence). The CDR3 totals 14 residues. CDR3 loop: CAWSHDRGMSEQFF. The CDR3 DNA sequence: TGTGCCTGGAGTCACGACAGGGGGATGAGCGAGCAGTTCTTC.

The CDR3 spells CASSYKLGLTNTEAFF. The CDR3 region has the DNA TGTGCCAGCAGTTACAAACTGGGACTGACGAACACTGAAGCTTTCTTT. V usage is TRBV6-5 and J usage is TRBJ1-1; D perhaps matches TRBD1 (5 bases). The CDR3 extends over 16 amino acids. Germline V gene sequence: CDR1 MNHEY, CDR2 SVGAGI. The ends were cut back, 2 bases at V and 1 base at J, with 14 bases in the middle.

The chain uses TRBV19 and TRBJ1-1, with D unclear. The germline V gene has CDR1 LNHDA and CDR2 SQIVND (reference sequence). The CDR3 spans 12 residues. With 11 bases removed from V and 5 bases from J, the gap between germline ends came to 15 bases. For the CDR3, the DNA is TGTGCCTCCAGAGGGTCCGGGACTGAAGCTTTCTTT. Its protein is CASRGSGTEAFF.

The rearrangement uses TRBV6-6 and TRBJ1-5, with 7 positions matching TRBD1. CDR3 length equals 14 residues. Trimming removed 0 bases from V and 9 bases from J; junction bases left unmatched: 5. Germline values: CDR1 MNHNY, CDR2 SVGAGI (reference sequence). This CDR3 reads CASSYSQQGMPQHF. CDR3 bases: TGTGCCAGCAGTTACTCCCAACAGGGGATGCCCCAGCATTTT.

The chain combines TRBV30 with TRBJ1-2; a possible D gene is TRBD1 (6 bases). Germline V gene data show CDR1 as GTSNPN and CDR2 as SVGIG (reference sequence). CDR3 length: 14 residues. Trimming removed 4 bases at V and 5 bases at J, with 17 bases between. Written as DNA, the CDR3 is TGTGCCTGGATAGGGGCAGGGGTGGGATATGGCTACACCTTC. Protein: CAWIGAGVGYGYTF.

The chain joins TRBV11-2 to TRBJ1-4; 9 bases line up with TRBD1. With 6 bases clipped from V and 8 bases from J, the junction kept 10 bases outside the gene matches. There are 15 residues in the CDR3. Per the germline V gene, CDR1 is SGHAT and CDR2 is FQNNGV. As DNA, the CDR3 is TGTGCCAGCAGGCGGAACAGGGGGCGCGGCGAAAAACTGTTTTTT. This sequence encodes CASRRNRGRGEKLFF.

The table lists this clone with a count of one. Other DNA sequences within the sample encode an identical CDR3. This chain uses TRBV28 with TRBJ2-1; D gene ambiguous. Germline V CDR1 and CDR2: MDHEN, SYDVKM. This CDR3 is built from 11 residues. Trimming cost V 5 bases and J 7 bases, with 6 bases left between them. In DNA, the CDR3 is TGTGCCAGCAGTCCGCGGAATGAGCAGTTCTTC. This gives the protein CASSPRNEQFF.

V and J are TRBV28 and TRBJ2-1; 9 bases map to TRBD2. V shed 6 bases and J 8 bases; nucleotides not matched to a gene: 14. The CDR3 contains 16 residues. Germline V CDR1 and CDR2: MDHEN, SYDVKM. The CDR3 DNA is TGTGCCAGCAGCTCAAGAGGGTTAGCGGGAGTCCATGAGCAGTTCTTC. The encoded protein is CASSSRGLAGVHEQFF.

There are a few counts of this clone. The CDR3 DNA follows: TGCAGCGTTGACCAGGGGTATGGCTACACCTTC. It yields the protein CSVDQGYGYTF. The chain has TRBV29-1 and TRBJ1-2; possibly TRBD1 for D (6 bases). This CDR3 comprises 11 residues. The V end lost 3 bases, the J end lost 5 bases, and 7 bases lay between the germline ends. Per germline, CDR1 SQVTM and CDR2 ANQGSEA.

The DNA for the CDR3 is TGTGCCAGCAGCTCGACGGGCTACGAGCAGTACTTC. As protein: CASSSTGYEQYF. The chain carries TRBV5-4 and TRBJ2-7; D unclear. This CDR3 is built from 12 residues. V lost 3 bases and J 3 bases, leaving 7 bases between the germline ends. In germline, CDR1 is SGHNT, CDR2 YYREEE (reference sequence).